The TCR beta chain under discussion was sequenced for a study of T-cell reconstitution after alpha-beta-depleted transplantation in children. Concerning this clonotype itself: The target antigen is unknown.

The TCRbeta library was prepared with unique molecular identifiers. TCRdb re-derived calls from the PCR reads in MiXCR, one entry per CDR3 protein. Among fewer than 550,000 distinct CDR3 sequences listed, 11% were seen once. The study, taken as a whole, reports: Two months or so post-transplant, alpha-beta T cells reportedly derived from several hundred expanded graft clones. Some patients' high day-60 TCRbeta diversity was traced to surviving recipient T cells and thymic progenitors. T-cell numbers and diversity one year post-transplant derived largely from freshly generated T cells.

The ends lost 7 bases at V and 0 bases at J; junction bases unmatched: 15. Germline loops: CDR1 DFQATT, CDR2 SNEGSKA (reference sequence). The CDR3 is made up of 17 amino acids. This TCR came from a female patient aged 2-9 years who had a stem cell transplant for aplastic anemia, so the T cells may come from the graft donor. The source material was PBMCs, mostly from graft donor cells, sampled 180 days after TCRalphabeta/CD19-depleted stem cell transplant. The rearrangement joins TRBV20-1 to TRBJ1-1; the match to TRBD1 covers 9 bases. The CDR3 region has the DNA TGCAGTGTTACGGGACAGGGTCCCCTAGGAGTGAACACTGAAGCTTTCTTT. Its translation: CSVTGQGPLGVNTEAFF.